A selection of T cell receptor beta chains follows, all from one sample in a study of blood T cell repertoires in COVID-19. The table came from immunoSEQ multiplex PCR; TCRdb's copy has only in-frame clones and leaves some out. This table holds approximately 350,000 clones, more than 75% found once. The specimen was PBMCs or T cells enriched from blood (not recorded which). Receptor source: a young woman who had recovered from COVID-19. The CDR3 runs from the conserved cysteine through the conserved F or W. The order of the fields is V gene, clone size, J gene, D gene, CDR3 protein, CDR3 DNA. D genes are given only for firm matches. Rows give clone size only sometimes, using once, few, many, or a class for an expanded clone.

v_gene: TRBV27
abundance: -
j_gene: TRBJ2-1
d_gene: -
CDR3aa: CASSLNLVGYSYNEQFF
CDR3nt: TGTGCCAGCAGTCTTAATCTGGTCGGGTACTCCTACAATGAGCAGTTCTTC

v_gene: TRBV7-9
abundance: -
j_gene: TRBJ2-7
d_gene: TRBD2
CDR3aa: CASSYAGTSEIGQYF
CDR3nt: TGTGCCAGCAGCTATGCCGGGACTAGCGAGATCGGGCAGTACTTC

v_gene: TRBV18
abundance: -
j_gene: TRBJ1-3
d_gene: -
CDR3aa: CASSDPTGIANTIYF
CDR3nt: TGTGCCAGCTCCGATCCAACAGGGATCGCAAACACCATATATTTT

v_gene: TRBV3-1/TRBV3-2
abundance: -
j_gene: TRBJ1-1
d_gene: -
CDR3aa: CASSLSSAGTEAFF
CDR3nt: TGTGCCAGCAGCCTCTCCAGCGCCGGCACTGAAGCTTTCTTT

v_gene: TRBV27
abundance: -
j_gene: TRBJ2-2
d_gene: -
CDR3aa: CASSMTDNTGELFF
CDR3nt: TGTGCCAGCAGTATGACAGATAACACCGGGGAGCTGTTTTTT

v_gene: TRBV5-8
abundance: once
j_gene: TRBJ1-5
d_gene: TRBD1
CDR3aa: CATQRGLVGNQPQHF
CDR3nt: TGTGCCACCCAGAGGGGGCTAGTTGGCAATCAGCCCCAGCATTTT

v_gene: TRBV6-5
abundance: -
j_gene: TRBJ1-2
d_gene: -
CDR3aa: CASSPQGLYGYTF
CDR3nt: TGTGCCAGCAGTCCCCAGGGGTTGTATGGCTACACCTTC

v_gene: TRBV24-1
abundance: -
j_gene: TRBJ2-2
d_gene: -
CDR3aa: CATSEPITGELFF
CDR3nt: TGTGCCACCAGTGAACCTATTACCGGGGAGCTGTTTTTT

v_gene: TRBV5-1
abundance: -
j_gene: TRBJ1-1
d_gene: TRBD1
CDR3aa: CASSSLQGMNTEAFF
CDR3nt: TGCGCCAGCAGCTCACTACAGGGGATGAACACTGAAGCTTTCTTT

v_gene: TRBV27
abundance: -
j_gene: TRBJ1-5
d_gene: -
CDR3aa: CASSFINQPQHF
CDR3nt: TGTGCCAGCAGTTTCATCAATCAGCCCCAGCATTTT

v_gene: TRBV10-3
abundance: -
j_gene: TRBJ1-2
d_gene: TRBD1
CDR3aa: CAISETTGGFYGYTF
CDR3nt: TGTGCCATCAGTGAGACGACAGGGGGTTTTTATGGCTACACCTTC

v_gene: TRBV6-2/TRBV6-3
abundance: -
j_gene: TRBJ2-1
d_gene: -
CDR3aa: CASSYSGNYNEQFF
CDR3nt: TGTGCCAGCAGTTACTCGGGCAACTACAATGAGCAGTTCTTC

v_gene: TRBV27
abundance: few
j_gene: TRBJ1-4
d_gene: -
CDR3aa: CATMGQGNEKLFF
CDR3nt: TGTGCCACCATGGGGCAGGGTAATGAAAAACTGTTTTTT

v_gene: TRBV27
abundance: once
j_gene: TRBJ1-6
d_gene: -
CDR3aa: CASSLGTGLLNSPLHF
CDR3nt: TGTGCCAGCAGTTTAGGGACGGGACTGCTTAATTCACCCCTCCACTTT

v_gene: TRBV28
abundance: -
j_gene: TRBJ1-5
d_gene: TRBD1
CDR3aa: CASSSDRLVMLQHF
CDR3nt: TGTGCCAGCAGTTCGGACAGGCTTGTGATGCTCCAGCATTTT

v_gene: TRBV7-9
abundance: -
j_gene: TRBJ1-4
d_gene: -
CDR3aa: CASSLEEGWEKLFF
CDR3nt: TGTGCCAGCAGCTTAGAGGAGGGATGGGAAAAACTGTTTTTT

v_gene: TRBV7-9
abundance: -
j_gene: TRBJ1-1
d_gene: TRBD1
CDR3aa: CASSLGTGRYTEAFF
CDR3nt: TGTGCCAGCAGCTTAGGGACAGGGAGGTACACTGAAGCTTTCTTT

v_gene: TRBV3-1/TRBV3-2
abundance: -
j_gene: TRBJ1-2
d_gene: TRBD1
CDR3aa: CASSQEGGWYGYTF
CDR3nt: TGTGCCAGCAGCCAAGAAGGGGGCTGGTATGGCTACACCTTC

v_gene: TRBV19
abundance: -
j_gene: TRBJ2-2
d_gene: -
CDR3aa: CASSISTGFGELFF
CDR3nt: TGTGCCAGTAGTATAAGTACAGGGTTCGGGGAGCTGTTTTTT

v_gene: TRBV6-5
abundance: -
j_gene: TRBJ1-3
d_gene: TRBD1
CDR3aa: CASSYRQGTGNTIYF
CDR3nt: TGTGCCAGCAGTTACCGACAGGGGACGGGAAACACCATATATTTT

v_gene: TRBV28
abundance: -
j_gene: TRBJ1-5
d_gene: TRBD1
CDR3aa: CASSSRTGPNQPQHF
CDR3nt: TGTGCCAGCAGTTCACGGACAGGGCCCAATCAGCCCCAGCATTTT

v_gene: TRBV10-3
abundance: -
j_gene: TRBJ2-2
d_gene: TRBD1
CDR3aa: CAISRQGPNTGELFF
CDR3nt: TGTGCCATCAGTCGACAGGGGCCGAACACCGGGGAGCTGTTTTTT

v_gene: TRBV2
abundance: once
j_gene: TRBJ1-1
d_gene: -
CDR3aa: CASGVGADTEAFF
CDR3nt: TGTGCCAGCGGGGTGGGGGCTGACACTGAAGCTTTCTTT

v_gene: TRBV28
abundance: once
j_gene: TRBJ1-6
d_gene: -
CDR3aa: CATQLAIGHNSPLHF
CDR3nt: TGTGCCACTCAACTCGCGATTGGGCATAATTCACCCCTCCACTTT

v_gene: TRBV28
abundance: -
j_gene: TRBJ2-5
d_gene: -
CDR3aa: CASSSDQETQYF
CDR3nt: TGTGCCAGCAGTTCAGACCAAGAGACCCAGTACTTC

v_gene: TRBV29-1
abundance: few
j_gene: TRBJ2-1
d_gene: TRBD2
CDR3aa: CSVTSAYYNEQFF
CDR3nt: TGCAGCGTCACTAGCGCTTACTACAATGAGCAGTTCTTC

v_gene: TRBV2
abundance: -
j_gene: TRBJ2-3
d_gene: -
CDR3aa: CASRLLSSTDTQYF
CDR3nt: TGTGCCAGCCGCCTACTATCTAGCACAGATACGCAGTATTTT